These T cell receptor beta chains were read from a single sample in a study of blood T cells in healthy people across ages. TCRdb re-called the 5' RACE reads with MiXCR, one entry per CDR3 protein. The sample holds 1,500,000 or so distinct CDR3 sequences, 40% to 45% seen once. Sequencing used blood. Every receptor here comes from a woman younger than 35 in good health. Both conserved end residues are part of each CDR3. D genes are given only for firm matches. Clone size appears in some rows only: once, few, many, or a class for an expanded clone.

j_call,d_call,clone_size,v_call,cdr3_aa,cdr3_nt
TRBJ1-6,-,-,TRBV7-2,CASSEQTSLPLNSPPHF,TGTGCCAGCAGCGAACAGACAAGTTTGCCTTTAAATTCACCCCCCCACTTT
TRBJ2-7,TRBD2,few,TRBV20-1,CSAREIAGGLYEQYF,TGCAGTGCTAGAGAAATAGCGGGGGGTCTTTACGAGCAGTACTTC
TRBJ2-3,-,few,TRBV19,CASESRGTDTQYF,TGTGCCAGTGAGTCACGGGGCACAGATACGCAGTATTTT
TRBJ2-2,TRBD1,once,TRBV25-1,CASSESPRRQGATGELFF,TGTGCCAGCAGTGAGAGTCCTCGACGGCAGGGGGCAACCGGGGAGCTGTTTTTT
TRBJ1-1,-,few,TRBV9,CASSVDGHPGTEAFF,TGTGCCAGCAGCGTAGACGGTCATCCCGGCACTGAAGCTTTCTTT
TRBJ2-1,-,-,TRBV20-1,CSARYNWDTQGEYNEQFF,TGCAGTGCTAGATACAATTGGGACACCCAAGGGGAATACAATGAGCAGTTCTTC
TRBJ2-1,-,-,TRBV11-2,CASSYTNEQFF,TGTGCCAGCAGCTACACCAATGAGCAGTTCTTC
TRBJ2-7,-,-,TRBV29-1,CSVITGNEQYF,TGCAGCGTAATAACAGGGAACGAGCAGTACTTC
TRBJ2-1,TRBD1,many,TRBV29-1,CSVEDPPGQGRSEYNEQFF,TGCAGCGTTGAAGATCCCCCGGGACAGGGGCGATCGGAATACAATGAGCAGTTCTTC
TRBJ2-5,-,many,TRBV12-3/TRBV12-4,CASRPGRVSGETQYF,TGTGCCAGCAGGCCAGGACGGGTTTCGGGGGAGACCCAGTACTTC